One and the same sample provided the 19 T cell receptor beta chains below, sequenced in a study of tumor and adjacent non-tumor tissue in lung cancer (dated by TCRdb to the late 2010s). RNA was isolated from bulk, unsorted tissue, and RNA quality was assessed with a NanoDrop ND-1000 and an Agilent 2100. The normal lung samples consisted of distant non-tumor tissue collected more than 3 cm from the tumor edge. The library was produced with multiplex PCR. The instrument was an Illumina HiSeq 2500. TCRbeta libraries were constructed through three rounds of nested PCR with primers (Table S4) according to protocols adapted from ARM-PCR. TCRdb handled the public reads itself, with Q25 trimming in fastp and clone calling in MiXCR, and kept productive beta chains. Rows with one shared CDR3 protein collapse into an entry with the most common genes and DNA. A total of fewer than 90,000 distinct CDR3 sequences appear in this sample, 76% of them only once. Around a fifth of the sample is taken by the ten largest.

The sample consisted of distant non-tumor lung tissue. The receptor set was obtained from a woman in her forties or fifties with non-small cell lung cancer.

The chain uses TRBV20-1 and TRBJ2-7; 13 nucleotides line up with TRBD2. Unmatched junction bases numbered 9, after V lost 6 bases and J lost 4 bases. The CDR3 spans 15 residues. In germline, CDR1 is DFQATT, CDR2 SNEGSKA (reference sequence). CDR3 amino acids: CSAEELAGGGYEQYF. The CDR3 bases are TGCAGTGCCGAAGAACTAGCGGGAGGGGGTTACGAGCAGTACTTC.

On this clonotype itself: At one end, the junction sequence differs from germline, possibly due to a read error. The CDR3 coding sequence is TGTGTCATCCGTCCCAGGGGAGAAGAGACTCAGTACTTC. Encoded protein: CVIRPRGEETQYF. The chain combines TRBV6-1 with TRBJ2-5, with D perhaps TRBD1 (6 bases). There are 13 residues in the CDR3. The germline CDR1 and CDR2 sequences are MNHNS and SASEGT.

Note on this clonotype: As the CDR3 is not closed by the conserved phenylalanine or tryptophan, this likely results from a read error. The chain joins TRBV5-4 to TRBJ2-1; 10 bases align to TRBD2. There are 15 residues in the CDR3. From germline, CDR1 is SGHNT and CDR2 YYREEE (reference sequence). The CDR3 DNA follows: TGTGCCATCAGCGGGAGGGCGGTCCCCTACAGTGAGCAGTTCTCC. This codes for CAISGRAVPYSEQFS.

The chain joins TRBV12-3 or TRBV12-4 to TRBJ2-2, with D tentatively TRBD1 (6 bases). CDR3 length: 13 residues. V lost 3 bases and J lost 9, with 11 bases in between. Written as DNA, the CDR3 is TGTGCCAGCAGTTTGGGGGCCGGCAGGGAGCTGTTTTTT. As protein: CASSLGAGRELFF.

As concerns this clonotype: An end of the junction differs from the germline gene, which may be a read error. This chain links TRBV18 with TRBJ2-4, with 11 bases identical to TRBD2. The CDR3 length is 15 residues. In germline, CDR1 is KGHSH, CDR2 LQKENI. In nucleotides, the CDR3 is TGTGCCAGCTCACCGAGACTAGCGGGAAAAAGCATTCAGTACTTC. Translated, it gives CASSPRLAGKSIQYF.

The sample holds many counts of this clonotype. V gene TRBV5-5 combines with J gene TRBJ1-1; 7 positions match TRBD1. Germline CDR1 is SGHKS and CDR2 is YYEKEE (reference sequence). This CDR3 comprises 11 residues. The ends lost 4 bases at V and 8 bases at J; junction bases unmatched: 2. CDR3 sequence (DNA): TGTGCCAGCAGCGGGGACAGAGAAGCTTTCTTT. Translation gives CASSGDREAFF.

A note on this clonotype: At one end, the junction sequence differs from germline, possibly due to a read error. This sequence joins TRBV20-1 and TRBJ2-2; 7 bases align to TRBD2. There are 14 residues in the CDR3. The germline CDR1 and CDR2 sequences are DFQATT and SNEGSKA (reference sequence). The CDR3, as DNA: TGTAGTGTTATGGCGGGAGTGGGTACCGGGGAGCTGTTTTTT. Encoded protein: CSVMAGVGTGELFF.

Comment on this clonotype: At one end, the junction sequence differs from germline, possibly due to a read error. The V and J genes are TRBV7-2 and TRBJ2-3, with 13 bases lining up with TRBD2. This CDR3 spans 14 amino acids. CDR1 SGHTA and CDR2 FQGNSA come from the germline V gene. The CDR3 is CASRLAGGPDTQYF. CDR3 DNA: TGTGCCAGCAGACTAGCGGGAGGGCCAGATACACAGTATTTT.

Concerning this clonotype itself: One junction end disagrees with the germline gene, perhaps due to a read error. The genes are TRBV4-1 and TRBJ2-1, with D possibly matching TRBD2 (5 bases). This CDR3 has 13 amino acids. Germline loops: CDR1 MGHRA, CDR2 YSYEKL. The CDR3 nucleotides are TGTGCCAGCAGCAAAGCGGTACGCGCTGAGCAGTTCTTC. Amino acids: CASSKAVRAEQFF.

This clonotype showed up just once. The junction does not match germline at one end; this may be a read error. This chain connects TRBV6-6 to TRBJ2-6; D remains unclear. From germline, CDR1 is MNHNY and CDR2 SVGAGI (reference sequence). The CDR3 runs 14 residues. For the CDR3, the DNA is TGTGCCAGCCTCGCTCTCTCTGGGGTCAACGTCCTGACTTTC. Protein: CASLALSGVNVLTF.

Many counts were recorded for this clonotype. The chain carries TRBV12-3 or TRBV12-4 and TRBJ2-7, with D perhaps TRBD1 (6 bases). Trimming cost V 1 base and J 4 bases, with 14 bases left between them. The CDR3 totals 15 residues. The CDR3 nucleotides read TGTGCCAGCAGTTTAGGGACAGCTGGGTTATACGAGCAGTACTTC. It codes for CASSLGTAGLYEQYF.

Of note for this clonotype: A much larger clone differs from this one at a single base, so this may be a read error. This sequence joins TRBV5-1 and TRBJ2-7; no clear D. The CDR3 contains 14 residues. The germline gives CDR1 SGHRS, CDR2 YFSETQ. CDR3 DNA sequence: TGCACCAGCAAACCTTCTAACGGAAATTACGAGCAGTACTTC. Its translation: CTSKPSNGNYEQYF.

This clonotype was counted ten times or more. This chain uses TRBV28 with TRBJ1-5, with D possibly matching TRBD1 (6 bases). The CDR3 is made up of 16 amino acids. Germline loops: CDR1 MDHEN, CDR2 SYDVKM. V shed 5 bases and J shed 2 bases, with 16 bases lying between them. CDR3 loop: CASSRRTGLGNQPQHF. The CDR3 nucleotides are TGTGCCAGCAGTCGTAGAACAGGGCTGGGCAATCAGCCCCAGCATTTT.

The CDR3, as DNA: TGCAGCGTTGATTCAGGGCAGGGGGCGAAGAAAGGGCAGTACTTC. This sequence encodes CSVDSGQGAKKGQYF. The gene calls are TRBV29-1 and TRBJ2-7; 8 bases map to TRBD1. The V gene's germline CDR1 is SQVTM and CDR2 ANQGSEA. CDR3 length: 15 residues. V lost 3 bases, J lost 9 bases, and 16 bases stayed unmatched.

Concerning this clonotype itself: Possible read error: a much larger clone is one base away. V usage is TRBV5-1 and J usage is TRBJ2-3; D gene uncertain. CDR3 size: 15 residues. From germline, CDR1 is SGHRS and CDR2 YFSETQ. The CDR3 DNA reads TGCACCAGCAGCCTTTCCGGCGCCGAGACAGATACGCAGTATTTT. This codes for CTSSLSGAETDTQYF.

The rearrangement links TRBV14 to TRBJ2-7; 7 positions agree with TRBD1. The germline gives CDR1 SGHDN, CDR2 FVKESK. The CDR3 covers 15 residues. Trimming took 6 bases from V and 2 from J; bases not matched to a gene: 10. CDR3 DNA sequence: TGTGCCAGCAGTTTCGGGACAGTTATAACCTACGAGCAGTACTTC. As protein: CASSFGTVITYEQYF.

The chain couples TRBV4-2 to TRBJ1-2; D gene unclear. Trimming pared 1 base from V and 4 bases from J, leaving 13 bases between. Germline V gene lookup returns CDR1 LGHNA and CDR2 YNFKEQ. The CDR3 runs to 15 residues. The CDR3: CASSQGTGNTYGYTF. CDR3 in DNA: TGTGCCAGCAGCCAAGGGACTGGGAACACCTATGGCTACACCTTC.

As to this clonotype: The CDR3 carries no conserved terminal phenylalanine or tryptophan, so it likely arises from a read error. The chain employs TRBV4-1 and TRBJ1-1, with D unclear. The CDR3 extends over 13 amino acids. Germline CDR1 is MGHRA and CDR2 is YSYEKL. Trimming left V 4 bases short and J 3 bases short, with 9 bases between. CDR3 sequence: CASSLFPYTEAFI. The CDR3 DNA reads TGCGCCAGCAGCCTGTTCCCCTACACTGAAGCTTTCATT.

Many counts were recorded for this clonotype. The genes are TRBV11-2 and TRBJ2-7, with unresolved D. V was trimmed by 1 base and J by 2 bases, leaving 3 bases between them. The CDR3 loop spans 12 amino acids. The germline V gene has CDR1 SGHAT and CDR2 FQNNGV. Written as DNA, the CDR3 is TGTGCCAGCAGCTTAGCGGCCTACGAGCAGTACTTC. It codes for CASSLAAYEQYF.